This TCR beta chain derives from a study of cytomegalovirus exposure and HLA in healthy donors. Study observations and caveats: In a later analysis, CMV-associated beta chains were mostly HLA-associated, it appeared.

Both 60 Vbeta primers and 13 Jbeta primers went into the PCR. Assay used: immunoSEQ multiplex PCR; TCRdb lists only in-frame clones, some missing. The data contain about 160,000 clones, more than 65% of them singletons. To note about this clone: What it binds is not known.

Germline V gives CDR1 SGHAT, CDR2 FQNNGV. CDR3 size: 15 residues. Trimming took 2 bases from V and 0 from J; bases not matched to a gene: 2. This clonotype was obtained from a man between 45 and 60 years old in good health and CMV-seropositive. Source material: PBMCs. The gene calls are TRBV11-2 and TRBJ1-2; 8 nucleotides match TRBD1. CDR3 amino acids: CASSLRQGPNYGYTF. The DNA for the CDR3 is TGTGCCAGCAGCTTAAGACAGGGGCCTAACTATGGCTACACCTTC.